Presented here are 11 T cell receptor beta chains from one specimen sequenced in a study of T cells in tumors after PD-1 blockade. Here immunoSEQ multiplex PCR was the method, and the copy in TCRdb shows in-frame clones only, minus some. The sample holds roughly 50,000 clones, approximately 79% seen once. The input for sequencing was PBMCs, taken before anti-PD-1 treatment. The source of these receptors is a human donor with basal cell carcinoma.

This chain connects TRBV25-1 to TRBJ1-2, with TRBD1 matching over 7 bases. The junction had 8 bases not matched to a gene; V was cut back by 3 bases and J by 4 bases. CDR1 is MGHDK and CDR2 is SYGVNS in the germline V gene. The length of the CDR3 is 15 residues. CDR3 residues: CASSDMAGGLYGYTF. The CDR3 DNA reads as TGTGCCAGCAGTGATATGGCAGGGGGACTCTATGGCTACACCTTC.

The J gene is TRBJ1-1, the V gene TRBV5-1; D uncertain. CDR1 is SGHRS, CDR2 YFSETQ, per germline. V lost 0 bases and J lost 4, with 7 bases in between. The CDR3 extends over 13 amino acids. The CDR3 DNA follows: TGCGCCAGCAGCTTGGCTAGCTTCACTGAAGCTTTCTTT. Its translation: CASSLASFTEAFF.

The chain is built from TRBV18 and TRBJ1-5, with 10 bases fitting TRBD1. The CDR3 covers 14 residues. V was clipped by 4 bases and J by 7 bases; unmatched bases: 4. The germline V gene has CDR1 KGHSH and CDR2 LQKENI. CDR3 region: CASSRQGAEQPQHF. The CDR3 coding sequence is TGTGCCAGCTCACGACAGGGGGCTGAGCAGCCCCAGCATTTT.

This chain links TRBV19 with TRBJ2-3; weak D call: TRBD1 (5 bases). This CDR3 is 16 amino acids long. Trimming removed 3 bases from V and 5 bases from J, with 18 bases in between. In germline, CDR1 is LNHDA, CDR2 SQIVND (reference sequence). CDR3 in amino acids: CASSIRPRVPGDTQYF. In DNA form, the CDR3 reads TGTGCCAGTAGTATTCGACCCAGGGTCCCCGGAGATACGCAGTATTTT.

V usage is TRBV28 and J usage is TRBJ1-6; D gene ambiguous. With 6 bases removed from V and 7 bases from J, the gap between germline ends came to 13 bases. The germline V gene has CDR1 MDHEN and CDR2 SYDVKM. This CDR3 comprises 14 residues. The CDR3 protein is CASRWRVRNSPLHF. Here the CDR3 DNA reads TGTGCCAGCAGGTGGAGGGTACGGAATTCACCCCTCCACTTT.

The chain employs TRBV7-9 and TRBJ2-1; D is unclear. CDR1 is SEHNR and CDR2 is FQNEAQ in the germline V gene (reference sequence). Trimming shortened V by 3 bases and J by 6 bases, and 12 bases separated the two germline ends. CDR3 size: 14 residues. The CDR3 spells CASSFEGGGNEQFF. The CDR3 DNA reads as TGTGCCAGCAGCTTTGAAGGCGGTGGCAATGAGCAGTTCTTC.

The chain links TRBV2 to TRBJ1-2; possibly TRBD1 for D (5 bases). Germline CDR1 and CDR2: SNHLY and FYNNEI. Between the trimmed V and J ends, which lost 6 bases and 6 bases, there was a span of 20 bases. The CDR3 length is 15 residues. The CDR3 loop reads CASSDPLGGSDGYTF. As DNA, the CDR3 is TGTGCCAGCAGCGACCCCCTGGGGGGGTCCGATGGCTACACCTTC.

The V call is TRBV30, the J call TRBJ2-7; 9 nucleotides agree with TRBD2. From germline, CDR1 is GTSNPN and CDR2 SVGIG (reference sequence). With V trimmed by 2 bases and J by 7 bases, 9 bases remained unmatched. CDR3 length: 14 amino acids. This CDR3 reads CAWSRSGSRQEQYF. As DNA, the CDR3 is TGTGCCTGGAGTCGTAGCGGGAGTCGTCAAGAGCAGTACTTC.

There are a few counts of this clone. The rearrangement joins TRBV18 to TRBJ2-7; 8 bases line up with TRBD1. CDR1 and CDR2 (germline): KGHSH, LQKENI. The CDR3 sequence is 14 residues long. V shed 2 bases, J shed 5 bases, and the junction held 5 bases outside the gene matches. The CDR3 region is CASSPSTGVDEQYF. The CDR3 coding sequence is TGTGCCAGCTCACCATCGACAGGGGTGGACGAGCAGTACTTC. Drawing the rest from reference TRBV18 and TRBJ2-7, the complete variable domain is NAGVMQNPRHLVRRRGQEARLRCSPMKGHSHVYWYRQLPEEGLKFMVYLQKENIIDESGMPKERFSAEFPKEGPSILRIQQVVRGDSAAYFCASSPSTGVDEQYFGPGTRLTVT.

The rearrangement uses TRBV3-1 (or the pseudogene TRBV3-2) and TRBJ2-3, with D maybe TRBD2 (6 bases). Germline loops: CDR1 LGHDT, CDR2 YNNKEL (reference sequence). Trimming pared 2 bases from V and 1 base from J, leaving 16 bases between. This CDR3 comprises 17 residues. CDR3 protein: CASSQPLGGGGTDTQYF. Here the CDR3 DNA reads TGTGCCAGCAGCCAACCCCTCGGCGGCGGGGGCACAGATACGCAGTATTTT.

This clone has a count of ten or more. Additional DNA sequences in this sample encode the identical CDR3. This sequence joins TRBV6-5 and TRBJ1-2; D is uncertain. The V end was cut by 2 bases, the J end by 3 bases, with 7 bases between. The CDR3 extends over 13 amino acids. Germline CDR1 reads MNHEY; CDR2 reads SVGAGI. CDR3 region: CASSYRVDYGYTF. The CDR3 DNA is TGTGCCAGCAGTTACAGGGTTGACTATGGCTACACCTTC.